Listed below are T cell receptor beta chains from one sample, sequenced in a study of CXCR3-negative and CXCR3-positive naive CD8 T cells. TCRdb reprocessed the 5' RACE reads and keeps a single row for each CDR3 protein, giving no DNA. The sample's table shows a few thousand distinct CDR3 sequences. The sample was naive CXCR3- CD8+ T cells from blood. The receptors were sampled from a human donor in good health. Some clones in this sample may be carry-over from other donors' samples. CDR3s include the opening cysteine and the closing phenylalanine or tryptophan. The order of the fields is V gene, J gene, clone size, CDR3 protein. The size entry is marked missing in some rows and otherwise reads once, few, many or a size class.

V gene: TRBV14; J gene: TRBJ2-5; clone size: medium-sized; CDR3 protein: CASSQIQETQYF
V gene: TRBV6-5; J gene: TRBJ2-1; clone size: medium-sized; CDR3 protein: CASSYSMASRYNEQFF
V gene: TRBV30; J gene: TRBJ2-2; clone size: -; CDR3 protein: CAWKDERELFF
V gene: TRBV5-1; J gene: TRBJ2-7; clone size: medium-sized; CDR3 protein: CASSLAFSTPVPYEQYF
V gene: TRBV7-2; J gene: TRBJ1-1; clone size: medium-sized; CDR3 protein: CASSSWDRALNTEAFF
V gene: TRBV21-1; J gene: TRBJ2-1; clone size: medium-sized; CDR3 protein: CASSNGNRGRSEDEQFF
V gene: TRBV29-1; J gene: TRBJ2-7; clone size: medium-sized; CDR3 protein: CSASGTTDYEQYF
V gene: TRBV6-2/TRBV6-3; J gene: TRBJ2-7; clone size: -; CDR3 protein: CASSVTSGGSYEQYF
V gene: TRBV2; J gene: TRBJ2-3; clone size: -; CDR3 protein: CASSVGVAATTDTQYF
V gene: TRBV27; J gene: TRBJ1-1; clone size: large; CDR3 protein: CAIVRGTGVSVNSEAFF
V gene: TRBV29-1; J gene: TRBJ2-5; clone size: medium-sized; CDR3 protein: CSVEIRGSIQETQYF
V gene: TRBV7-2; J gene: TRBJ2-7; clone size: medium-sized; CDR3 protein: CASSRLAGGPYEQYF
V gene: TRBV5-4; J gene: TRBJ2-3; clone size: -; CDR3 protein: CASSLGLAGADTQYF
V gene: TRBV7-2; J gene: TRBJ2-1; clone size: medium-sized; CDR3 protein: CASSWQISLSGDEQFF
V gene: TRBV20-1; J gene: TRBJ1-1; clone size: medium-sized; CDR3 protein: CSATGGSLMNTEAFF
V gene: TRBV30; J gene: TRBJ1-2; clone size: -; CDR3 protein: CAWSISAGYGYTF
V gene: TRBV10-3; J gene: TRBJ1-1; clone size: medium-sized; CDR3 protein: CAISNPNQGPEAFF
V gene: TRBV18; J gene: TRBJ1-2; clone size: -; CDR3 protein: CASSPPGSAYYGYTF
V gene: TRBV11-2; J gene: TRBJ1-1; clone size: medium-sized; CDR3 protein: CASSLGFRTEAFF
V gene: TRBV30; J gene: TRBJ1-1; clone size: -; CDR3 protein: CAWTPQVRRRGRTEAFF
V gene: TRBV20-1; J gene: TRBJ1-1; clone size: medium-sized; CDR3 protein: CSAPVTNTEAFF
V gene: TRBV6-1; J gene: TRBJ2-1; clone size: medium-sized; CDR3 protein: CASSEATGRPLRQFF
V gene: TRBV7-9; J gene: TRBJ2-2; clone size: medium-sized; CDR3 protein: CASSLTTNTGELFF
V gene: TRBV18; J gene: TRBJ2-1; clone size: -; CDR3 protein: CASFDGGAFNNEQFF
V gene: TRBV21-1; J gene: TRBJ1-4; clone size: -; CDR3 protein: CASSKAYARSEQLMKNCFF
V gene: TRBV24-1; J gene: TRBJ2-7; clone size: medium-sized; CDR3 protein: CATSGTGSNEQYF
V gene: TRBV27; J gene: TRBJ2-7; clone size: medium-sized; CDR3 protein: CASSLRGTGFTYEQYF